The present TCR beta chain was sequenced within a study of molecular identifiers for immune sequencing clone quantification. Study-wide results and limits: Researchers reportedly could pick up spiked Jurkat TCR RNA from one cell mixed into one million naive cells.

J was trimmed by 5 bases and V by 5 bases; bases with no gene match: 2. CDR1 and CDR2 (germline): DFQATT, SNEGSKA (reference sequence). This CDR3 region has 11 residues. TCRdb independently ran MiXCR on the PCR reads; one entry per CDR3 protein. The table records hundreds of thousands of distinct CDR3 sequences, approximately 24% of them present only once. The CD8+CD4-CCR7+CD45RA+ phenotype defined the sorted naive CD8 T cells. This clonotype was counted between two and nine times. What it binds is unknown. Without the conserved terminal phenylalanine or tryptophan, this CDR3 likely stems from a read error.

This chain links TRBV20-1 with TRBJ2-7, with 8 bases fitting TRBD1. The receptor was derived from a human donor in good health. Some libraries in this study had Jurkat cell RNA spiked in. Sequenced input: naive CD8+ T cells from blood, with Jurkat cell RNA spiked in. The subset is: FACS-sorted CD8+CD4-CCR7+CD45RA+ naive T cells. CDR3 residues: CSALTGDEQYL. The CDR3 bases are TGCAGTGCTTTGACAGGGGACGAGCAGTACCTC.